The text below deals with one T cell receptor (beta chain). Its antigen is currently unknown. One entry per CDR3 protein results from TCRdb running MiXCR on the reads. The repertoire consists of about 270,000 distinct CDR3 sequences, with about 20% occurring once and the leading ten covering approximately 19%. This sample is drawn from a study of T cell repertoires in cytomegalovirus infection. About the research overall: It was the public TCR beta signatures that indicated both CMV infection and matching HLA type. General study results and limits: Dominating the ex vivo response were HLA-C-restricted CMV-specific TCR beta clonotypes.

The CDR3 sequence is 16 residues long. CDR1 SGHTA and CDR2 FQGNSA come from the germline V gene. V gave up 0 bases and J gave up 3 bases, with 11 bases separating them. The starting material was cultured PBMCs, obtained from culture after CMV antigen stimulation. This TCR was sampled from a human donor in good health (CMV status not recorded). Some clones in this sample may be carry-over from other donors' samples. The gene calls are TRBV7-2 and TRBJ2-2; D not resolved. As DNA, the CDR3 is TGTGCCAGCAGCTTAGCGGTCGGCTTTGACACCGGGGAGCTGTTTTTT. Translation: CASSLAVGFDTGELFF.